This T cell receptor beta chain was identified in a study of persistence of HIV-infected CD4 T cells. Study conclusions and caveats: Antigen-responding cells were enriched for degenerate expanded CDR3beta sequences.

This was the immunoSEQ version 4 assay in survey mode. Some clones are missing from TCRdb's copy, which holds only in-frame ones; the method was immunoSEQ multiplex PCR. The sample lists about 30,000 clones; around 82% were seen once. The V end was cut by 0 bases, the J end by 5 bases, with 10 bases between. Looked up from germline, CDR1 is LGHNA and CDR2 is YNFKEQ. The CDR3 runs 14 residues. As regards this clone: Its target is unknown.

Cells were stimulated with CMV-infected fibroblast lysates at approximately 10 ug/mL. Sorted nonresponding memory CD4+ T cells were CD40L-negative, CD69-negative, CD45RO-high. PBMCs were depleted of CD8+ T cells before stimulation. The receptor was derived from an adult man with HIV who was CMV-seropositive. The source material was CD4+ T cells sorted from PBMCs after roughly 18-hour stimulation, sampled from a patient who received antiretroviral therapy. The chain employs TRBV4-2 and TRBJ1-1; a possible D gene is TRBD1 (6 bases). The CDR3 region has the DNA TGTGCCAGCAGCCAAGACCAGGGGAGTACTGAAGCTTTCTTT. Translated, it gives CASSQDQGSTEAFF.